This T cell receptor beta chain was sequenced during a study of blood T cell repertoires in COVID-19. For the study at large: Sites in the United States, Italy and Spain provided acute and convalescent COVID-19 samples.

Using immunoSEQ multiplex PCR, the repertoire was profiled, and TCRdb retains in-frame clones only, with some absent. The top ten clones hold 2.6% of a sample with about 320,000 clones, 90% of them seen once. Researchers sorted participants into cohorts using their self-reported clinical history. Recovery among Cohort 3 donors was established by two negative PCRs, clearance, or symptom resolution. V trimming: 0 bases; J trimming: 4 bases; junction bases outside the gene matches: 8. Germline values: CDR1 LGHDT, CDR2 YNNKEL (reference sequence). This CDR3 is built from 17 residues. The sample was PBMCs or T cells enriched from blood (not recorded which). This chain connects TRBV3-1 (or the pseudogene TRBV3-2) to TRBJ2-7; 11 bases match TRBD2. The clonotype was recovered from a man aged 60 to 75 who had recovered from COVID-19. The DNA for the CDR3 is TGTGCCAGCAGCCAAGATCACTGGGCTAGCGGGGGGTACGAGCAGTACTTC. Translating gives CASSQDHWASGGYEQYF.